This TCR beta chain was identified in a study of cytomegalovirus exposure and HLA in healthy donors. TCRdb's table, derived via immunoSEQ multiplex PCR, lists solely in-frame clones and lacks some. The sample has 250,000 or so clones; just under 90% are singletons. The sample taken for sequencing was PBMCs. This TCR was recovered from a man younger than 35 in good health and CMV-seronegative.

The CDR3 DNA follows: TGTGCTAGTGGGATAGCGTTGAACAATGAGCAGTTCTTC. It codes for CASGIALNNEQFF. The V and J genes are TRBV12-5 and TRBJ2-1, with D possibly TRBD2 on 5 matching bases. CDR1 is LGHNT, CDR2 FRNRAP, per germline. V was cut by 6 bases and J by 5 bases, with 11 bases left in between. The CDR3 loop spans 13 amino acids.